This T cell receptor (beta chain) was sequenced during a study of neurological immune-mediated disorders. Overall study results and limits: Because no CDR3 amino acid sequences were shared across subjects by expanded clones, private repertoires were suggested in all groups.

Between the trimmed V and J ends, which lost 2 bases and 1 base, there was a span of 15 bases. CDR3 size: 16 residues. From the 5' RACE reads, TCRdb called clonotypes with MiXCR, one entry per CDR3 protein. The repertoire consists of over 11,000 distinct CDR3 sequences, with about 10% occurring once and the leading ten covering about 22%. This clonotype was counted many times. What it binds is not known. The V call is TRBV12-3 or TRBV12-4, the J call TRBJ2-7, with D perhaps matching TRBD1 (5 bases). The sequenced material came from PBMCs. The receptor's source is a woman aged 40 to 50 in good health. The CDR3: CASSLRPGLLSYEQYF. The CDR3 nucleotides are TGTGCCAGCAGTTTACGCCCAGGGCTCCTTTCCTACGAGCAGTACTTC.